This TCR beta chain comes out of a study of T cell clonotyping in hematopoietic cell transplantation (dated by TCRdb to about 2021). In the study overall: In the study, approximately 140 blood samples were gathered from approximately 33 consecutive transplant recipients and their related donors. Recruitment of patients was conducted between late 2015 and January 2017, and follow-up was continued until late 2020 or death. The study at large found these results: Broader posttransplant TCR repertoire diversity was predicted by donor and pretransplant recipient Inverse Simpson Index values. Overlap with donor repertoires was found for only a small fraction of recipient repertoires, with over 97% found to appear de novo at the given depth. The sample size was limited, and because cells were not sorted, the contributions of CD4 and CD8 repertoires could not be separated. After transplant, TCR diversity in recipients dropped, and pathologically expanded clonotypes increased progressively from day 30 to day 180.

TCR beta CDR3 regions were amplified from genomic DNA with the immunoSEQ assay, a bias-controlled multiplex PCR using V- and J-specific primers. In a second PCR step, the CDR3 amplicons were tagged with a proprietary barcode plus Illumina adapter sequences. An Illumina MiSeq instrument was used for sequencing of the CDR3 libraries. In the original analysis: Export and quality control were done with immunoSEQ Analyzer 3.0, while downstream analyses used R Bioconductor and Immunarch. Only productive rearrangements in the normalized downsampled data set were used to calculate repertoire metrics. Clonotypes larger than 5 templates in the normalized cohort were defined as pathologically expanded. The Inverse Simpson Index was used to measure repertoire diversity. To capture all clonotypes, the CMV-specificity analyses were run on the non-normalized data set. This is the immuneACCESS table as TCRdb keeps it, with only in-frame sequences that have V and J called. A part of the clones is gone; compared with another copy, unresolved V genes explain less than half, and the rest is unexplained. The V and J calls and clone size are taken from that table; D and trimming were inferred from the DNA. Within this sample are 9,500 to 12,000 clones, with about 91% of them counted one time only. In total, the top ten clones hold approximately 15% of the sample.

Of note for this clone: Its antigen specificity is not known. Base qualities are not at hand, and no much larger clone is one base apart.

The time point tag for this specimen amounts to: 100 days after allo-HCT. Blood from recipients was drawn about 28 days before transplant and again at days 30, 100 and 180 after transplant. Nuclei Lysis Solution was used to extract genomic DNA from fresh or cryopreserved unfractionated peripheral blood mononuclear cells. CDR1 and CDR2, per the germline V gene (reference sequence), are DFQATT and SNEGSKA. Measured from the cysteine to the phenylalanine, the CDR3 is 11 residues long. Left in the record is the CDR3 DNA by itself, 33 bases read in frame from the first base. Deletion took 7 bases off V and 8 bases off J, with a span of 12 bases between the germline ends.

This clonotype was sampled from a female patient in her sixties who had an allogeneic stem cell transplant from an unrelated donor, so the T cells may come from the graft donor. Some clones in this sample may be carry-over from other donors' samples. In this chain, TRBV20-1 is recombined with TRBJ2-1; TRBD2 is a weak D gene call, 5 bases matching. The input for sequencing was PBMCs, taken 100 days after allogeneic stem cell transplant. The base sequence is TGCAGTGGGACTGGTAACTATGAGCAGTTCTTC. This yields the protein CSGTGNYEQFF.